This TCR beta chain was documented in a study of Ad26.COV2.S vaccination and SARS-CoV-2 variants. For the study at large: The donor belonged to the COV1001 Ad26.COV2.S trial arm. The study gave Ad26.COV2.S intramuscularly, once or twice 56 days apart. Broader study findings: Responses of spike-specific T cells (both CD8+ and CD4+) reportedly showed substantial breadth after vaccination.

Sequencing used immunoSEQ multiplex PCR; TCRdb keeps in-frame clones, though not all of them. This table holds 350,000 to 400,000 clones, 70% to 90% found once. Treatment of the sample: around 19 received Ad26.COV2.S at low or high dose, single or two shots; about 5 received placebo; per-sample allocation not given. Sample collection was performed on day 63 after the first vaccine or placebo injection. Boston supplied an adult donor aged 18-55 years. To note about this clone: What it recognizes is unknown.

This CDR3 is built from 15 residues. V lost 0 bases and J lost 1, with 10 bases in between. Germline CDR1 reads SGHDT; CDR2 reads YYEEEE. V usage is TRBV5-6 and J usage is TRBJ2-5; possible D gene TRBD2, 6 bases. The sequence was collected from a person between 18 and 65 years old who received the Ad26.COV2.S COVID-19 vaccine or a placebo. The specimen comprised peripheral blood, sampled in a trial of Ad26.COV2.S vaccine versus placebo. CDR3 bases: TGTGCCAGCAGCTTGGGACTAGGCGGCCAAGAGACCCAGTACTTC. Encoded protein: CASSLGLGGQETQYF.